This T cell receptor beta chain was sequenced for a study of cytomegalovirus exposure and HLA in healthy donors (dated by TCRdb to 2016 to 2017). Regarding the study in general: According to an earlier analysis of several hundred of the donors, some 170 million T cells yielded 100 million or so unique TCR beta sequences and more than 250 Gb of sequence data. To predict cytomegalovirus infection status, the study combined high-throughput TCR immunosequencing, statistical association of individual TCRs with disease status, and machine learning. The T cell repertoires of several hundred subjects were profiled by immunosequencing and related to cytomegalovirus serostatus. Alongside the repertoire data, information on donor age, sex, ethnicity and CMV serostatus was compiled. The aim of the study was to test whether cataloging public T cell receptors could identify signatures of past pathogen exposure. A later genetic analysis took genome-wide SNP genotypes for about 60% of the roughly 670 donors and used that subset as a discovery cohort. Among 398 genotyped donors of the cohort, an average of approximately 230,000 unique TCR beta nucleotide sequences were sequenced per donor, roughly 18% of them non-productive. The genetic ancestry cluster associated with self-reported Caucasian donors included around 76% of the 300 to 400 genotyped donors. A later analysis re-examined previously published TCR beta repertoires from several hundred donors and added high-resolution HLA genotyping to investigate patterns of TCR occurrence. All discovery cohort repertoires had been generated on a single sequencing platform. An early release that covered 500 to 800 HLA-typed donors contained 300 to 350 gigabases of sequencing data and 85 million to 100 million unique TCR sequences. Because of strong linkage in the cohort, 4 to 6 DR-DQ haplotypes were treated as single units for association and clustering. The later analysis used no new phenotypic data to find candidate immune exposures, relying instead on TCR beta sequences and their occurrence across donors. Besides the first cohort of around 700 subjects, a separate validation cohort made up of 120 different subjects was used. The number of donors typed differed by locus, with about 629-640 for A, B, C, DRB1 and DQB1, more than 500 for DQA1, approximately 580 for DPA1, and around 460 for DPB1. In an earlier analysis of a few hundred of the donors, high-throughput TCR beta sequencing was used to judge whether each TCR beta V gene segment behaved as functional or pseudogenic. Both class I and class II loci were covered by HLA typing, at four-digit resolution.

The cohort comprised 670 or so healthy bone marrow donors. Cohort members were all nominally healthy when sampled, although unrecorded immune exposures were likely present. The donor tested CMV seronegative and was one of the 352 seronegative cohort members. A peripheral blood sample was provided by each donor, and peripheral blood mononuclear cells were used for TCR beta sequencing. Genomic DNA was extracted from the blood cell samples with the Qiagen DNeasy Blood Extraction Kit. Library preparation employed the immunoSEQ multiplex PCR assay. For the multiplex PCR, a mixture combining 60 forward primers for TCR Vbeta segments and 13 reverse primers for TCR Jbeta segments was used. A multiplex PCR assay on genomic DNA amplified the CDR3 region of rearranged TCR beta genes. On the Illumina HiSeq System, the amplified TCR beta libraries were sequenced as 87-base-pair reads. On the authors' methods: In a later analysis, approximately 74 million unique TCR beta chains were counted across the approximately 640 repertoires, and approximately 11 million of these chains were shared by at least two donors. Raw reads were error-corrected and collapsed into unique sequences with a nearest-neighbor algorithm that merged closely related sequences to remove PCR and sequencing errors. To assign V, D and J gene segments, CDR3 sequences were aligned to IMGT reference sequences. For a sequence to be retained, a match of at least six nucleotides was required to both a V gene segment and a J gene segment. Rearrangements were called productive when the CDR3 lacked stop codons and stayed in frame with V and J; all others were non-productive. CDR3 was defined according to IMGT convention as the region running from the second conserved V-encoded cysteine to the conserved J-encoded phenylalanine. In an earlier analysis of approximately 590 of the donors, sequences lacking an unambiguous match to a single V gene segment were excluded. An earlier analysis of over 450 of the donors classified V segments as functional when productive rearrangements were above 56.7% and as segregating when the standard deviation between donors was above 5%. A statistical classification framework was built for diagnosing cytomegalovirus status from the catalog of TCR beta chain sequences. A later analysis assigned V and J genes by comparing TCR nucleotide sequences with IMGT/GENE-DB human TR gene sequences. The TCRdist pipeline was used in a later analysis to assign CDR3 sequences and most-parsimonious VDJ recombination scenarios. A later analysis defined each TCR beta chain by its CDR3 amino acid sequence plus V-gene family, and excluded reads lacking a unique V-gene family. To address suspected cross-contamination and a sequencing artifact, a later analysis removed several hundred highly shared, low-generation-probability nucleotide sequences. In a later analysis, a clonal expansion index for each public chain was calculated from normalized within-repertoire ranks of inferred template counts. Generation probabilities in a later analysis came from a VDJ recombination model fitted to out-of-frame rearrangements, and those results were checked against IGoR. A later analysis scored TCR-TCR, TCR-HLA and TCR-CMV co-occurrence with hypergeometric tests, applying a repertoire-size bias correction to TCR pairs. To estimate false discovery rates, a later analysis permuted the HLA or CMV assignments 20 times. In a later analysis, co-occurring TCRs were grouped using DBSCAN, with TCRdist sequence similarity added in when clustering inside HLA-allele-positive subsets. Repertoires with fewer than 30,000 or more than 120,000 public chains, plus five repertoires with anomalous nucleotide sharing, were excluded from co-occurrence clustering. TCRdb stores this immuneACCESS table with in-frame sequences only. Part of the clones is absent; in the studies checked, under half of the shortfall reflects unresolved V genes, and no reason is known for the rest. Clonal size and the V and J genes are those of that table, whereas D and trimming came from the DNA. The sample table contains approximately 83,000 clones; only one count was recorded for 70% to 90% of them. Clones ranked in the top ten supply over 2% of the sample.

Here is what the overall study found, with its caveats: A later analysis found that HLA-associated TCR beta chains were more clonally expanded and had lower generation probabilities than equally common non-associated chains. In a later analysis, 15,000 to 20,000 TCR beta sequences were associated with specific HLA alleles at a false discovery rate of 0.05. The sequencing pipeline was judged likely to have produced a cluster of highly shared sequence variants as a technical artifact. In vitro tests confirmed that a few of the cytomegalovirus-associated TCR beta chains recognize cytomegalovirus antigens. This cohort had only TCR beta chains sequenced, and the lack of alpha or paired-chain data limited which features could be detected. Because the 87-base-pair reads could not distinguish some IMGT-functional V segments, including TRBV6-2 and TRBV6-3, those segments were excluded. A further reported finding was that TCR beta sequences accurately predicted the HLA-A and HLA-B alleles for most subjects in the first cohort. According to a later analysis, TCR association rates differed among HLA loci, with DRB1 alleles showing the most associated TCRs and HLA-C alleles showing the fewest. Across donors, most TCR sequences were observed very rarely, whereas some public TCRs were present in many individuals. In the study, some 160 TCR beta chains were listed as associated with cytomegalovirus. According to a later genetic analysis, donors in an Asian-associated ancestry cluster had fewer N-insertions in productive TCRs than the approximately 630-donor mean. The classifier was reported to diagnose cytomegalovirus status with high specificity and sensitivity in both the original and validation cohorts. Most CMV-associated TCR beta chains appeared to be HLA-restricted in a later analysis, and the HLA associations seemed to be driven largely by CMV exposure. Broadly in line with IMGT annotations, most TCR beta V segments showed up in productive rearrangements about 90% or about 30% of the time in an earlier analysis of several hundred of the donors. Sequencing depth was assumed to be roughly uniform across donors in the presence/absence analyses, though that assumption may not hold. A later genetic analysis associated a missense DCLRE1C variant with V-gene and J-gene trimming of TCR beta chains, and an independent cohort replicated the association. Linkage disequilibrium might explain the correlated functional status among segregating V segments, but an unknown experimental factor could not be ruled out. In a later analysis, several top co-occurrence clusters were reported to appear linked to parvovirus B19, influenza, CMV and Epstein-Barr virus. The authors suggested that the approach could potentially be generalized to other disease states and immunological phenotypes. When HLA alleles, especially DR and DQ, strongly co-occurred, attributing TCR associations to individual alleles was difficult. Immune exposure information for the cohort was limited to CMV serostatus. Because counts were too low, roughly 18 rarely observed V segments, including chromosome 9 orphons, were left out of the earlier analysis of over 550 of the donors. Because some donors lacked HLA typing at each locus, the association tests relied only on the typed subset.

This clone was observed a few times. Its antigen is not yet known. Base qualities were left out, and no much larger clone turns up one base away. At the junction V is shortened by 2 bases and J by 0 bases, with 11 bases in between. The CDR3 starts with the cysteine, ends with the phenylalanine, and has 15 residues. This entry keeps only the CDR3 DNA: 45 bases, framed from base 1. CDR1 and CDR2, per the germline V gene, are SGDLS and YYNGEE. Recombination linked TRBV9 to TRBJ1-1; D gene: possibly TRBD1, on 5 matching bases. The specimen sequenced was PBMCs. This TCR derives from a man between 18 and 35 years old in good health and CMV-seronegative. The CDR3 protein: CASSVGGGMNTEAFF. In nucleotide form, the sequence is TGTGCCAGCAGCGTGGGGGGAGGGATGAACACTGAAGCTTTCTTT.